Listed below are T cell receptor beta chains from one sample, sequenced in a study of CD8 T cells in ankylosing spondylitis. TCRdb itself ran the 5' RACE reads through MiXCR, one entry per CDR3 protein. Here the sample spans a few hundred thousand distinct CDR3 sequences, about 24% being singletons. Specimen: blood, either unsorted or a sorted T cell fraction (not recorded which). The receptor source for this set is a male donor with ankylosing spondylitis or in good health (not recorded which). Both conserved end residues are part of each CDR3. Fields, in order: V gene, J gene, D gene, clone size, CDR3 DNA, CDR3 protein. D genes are given only for firm matches. Clone size is given for some rows only: seen once, a few or many times, or a class if the clone is expanded.

TRBV12-3/TRBV12-4,TRBJ2-1,NA,NA,TGTGCCAGCAGTGATGCCCCAGGTTCCTGGTTCTTC,CASSDAPGSWFF
TRBV10-2,TRBJ2-5,NA,NA,TGCGCCAGCAGGCCTAGGTTGTACCAAGAGACCCAGTACTTC,CASRPRLYQETQYF
TRBV20-1,TRBJ1-1,TRBD1,NA,TGCAGTGCTAGAATGGACAGGGATTTTTGGGCCACTGAAGCTTTCTTT,CSARMDRDFWATEAFF
TRBV29-1,TRBJ2-5,NA,NA,TGCAGCGTTGTTAGCAGGGTCGAGACCCAGTACTTC,CSVVSRVETQYF
TRBV5-1,TRBJ2-7,NA,NA,TGCGCCAGCAGCTTGGCGGGCGGGGACGGGCAGTACTTC,CASSLAGGDGQYF
TRBV5-4,TRBJ2-1,TRBD2,many,TGTGCCAGCAGCTTGGGACTAGCGGCTTACAATGAGCAGTTCTTC,CASSLGLAAYNEQFF
TRBV28,TRBJ2-5,TRBD2,once,TGTGCCAGCAGTTTAGGCGGGGGGTACAGGGAGACCCAGTACTTC,CASSLGGGYRETQYF
TRBV20-1,TRBJ2-2,TRBD2,few,TGCAGTGCCCTAGCGGGGAACACCGGGGAGCTGTTTTTT,CSALAGNTGELFF
TRBV6-4,TRBJ2-3,NA,many,TGTGCCGCTAGACCTCTCCAAAGGGTCTTAGCGGAGAGCACAGATACGCAGTATTTT,CAARPLQRVLAESTDTQYF
TRBV28,TRBJ2-3,NA,many,TGTGCCAGCAACCCGGGGCGGGGGCCTGGGGATACGCAGTATTTT,CASNPGRGPGDTQYF
TRBV28,TRBJ1-5,NA,NA,TGTGCCAGCAGGGAACTCAATCAGCCCCAGCATTTT,CASRELNQPQHF
TRBV9,TRBJ2-1,TRBD1,few,TGTGCCAGCAGCGTCCGGGACAGTCCCTACAATGAGCAGTTCTTC,CASSVRDSPYNEQFF
TRBV12-3/TRBV12-4,TRBJ2-1,TRBD1,few,TGTGCCAGCAGCCTCTGGCAGGGGGCGGATGAGCAGTTCTTC,CASSLWQGADEQFF
TRBV6-1,TRBJ2-7,TRBD1,NA,TGTGCCAGCAGACACGGGACAGGGGGTGACTACGAGCAGTACTTC,CASRHGTGGDYEQYF
TRBV29-1,TRBJ2-3,NA,many,TGCAGCGTTGAAAGGCAGTCTTACGGTAAAGATACGCAGTATTTT,CSVERQSYGKDTQYF
TRBV12-3/TRBV12-4,TRBJ1-1,NA,few,TGTGCCAGCAGTTCTTCCGACAGAAACACTGAAGCTTTCTTT,CASSSSDRNTEAFF
TRBV12-3/TRBV12-4,TRBJ2-5,NA,few,TGTGCCAGCACTCCGTCGGCGGAAGAGACCCAGTACTTC,CASTPSAEETQYF
TRBV20-1,TRBJ2-1,TRBD2,NA,TGCAGTGCTAACTGGCCTAGCGGGTACAATGAGCAGTTCTTC,CSANWPSGYNEQFF
TRBV29-1,TRBJ2-5,TRBD2,few,TGCAGCGCGTTTAGCGGGGTTGAGACCCAGTACTTC,CSAFSGVETQYF
TRBV27,TRBJ2-6,NA,NA,TGTGCCAGCAGTTTCCTACGGGCTGGGGCCAACGTCCTGACTTTC,CASSFLRAGANVLTF
TRBV20-1,TRBJ2-7,NA,few,TGCAGTGCTAGAGTAGTCCGGGTCCGGGCCTACGAGCAGTACTTC,CSARVVRVRAYEQYF
TRBV11-2,TRBJ2-5,TRBD1,once,TGTGCCAGCAGCCCACCCGGGACAGGGGGCACGAAGACCCAGTACTTC,CASSPPGTGGTKTQYF
TRBV20-1,TRBJ2-3,NA,many,TGCAGTGCTCCCCGACAGAACACAGATACGCAGTATTTT,CSAPRQNTDTQYF
TRBV20-1,TRBJ2-7,NA,NA,TGCAGTGCTAGAGGCCGTATGAACCTAGCGTACCAAGGTAAAGACGAGCAGTACTTC,CSARGRMNLAYQGKDEQYF
TRBV29-1,TRBJ2-7,TRBD2,many,TGCAGCGTTGAATCCCCGACTAGCGGGGGCTCCTACGAGCAGTACTTC,CSVESPTSGGSYEQYF